The entry below describes one T cell receptor beta chain. The protocol was immunoSEQ multiplex PCR, while the TCRdb copy is restricted to in-frame clones and leaves out a portion. The repertoire holds tens of thousands of clones, with approximately 88% as singletons. CDR1 is SGDLS and CDR2 is YYNGEE in the germline V gene. The CDR3 has 16 residues. The ends lost 0 bases at V and 4 bases at J; junction bases unmatched: 9. This sample was included in a study of blood T cell repertoires in COVID-19. Study information: Sites in the United States, Italy and Spain provided acute and convalescent COVID-19 samples. PBMCs, B-cell-depleted T cells, or T cells provided the cDNA or gDNA that made up the material.

The gene calls are TRBV9 and TRBJ1-1, with 7 bases identical to TRBD1. This TCR derives from a middle-aged man with active COVID-19. Material for sequencing was peripheral blood. The CDR3 DNA sequence: TGTGCCAGCAGCGTAGGGGGAGCGCAGGGGGGCACTGAAGCTTTCTTT. It is translated as CASSVGGAQGGTEAFF.